The present TCR beta chain was sequenced within a study of T cell responses to AZD1222 COVID-19 vaccine. Overall study: Pooling of second doses given at about 4 or about 12 weeks was done.

Study results and caveats: At study baseline, merely several AZD1222 recipients were seropositive. Sampling captured repertoires only after the peak T cell response. Possibly, clonal diversity was underestimated; donors were largely white British and included more females.

Comments on this clone: Its antigen is still unknown.

Only in-frame clones appear in the TCRdb table, and some are missing; sequencing was by immunoSEQ multiplex PCR. This table holds some 100,000 clones, about 86% found once. The V segment lost 7 bases and the J segment 1 base; nucleotides outside the gene matches: 15. This CDR3 region has 17 residues. Germline V gene sequence: CDR1 KGHDR, CDR2 SFDVKD. The sequences come from peripheral blood, collected on day 0 of AZD1222 vaccination. The TCR was taken from an adult in good health. The chain links TRBV24-1 to TRBJ2-7; 7 bases match TRBD2. The CDR3 here is CATSHHLAAVLSYEQYF. DNA for the CDR3: TGTGCCACCAGCCATCACCTAGCGGCTGTCCTTTCCTACGAGCAGTACTTC.